This T cell receptor beta chain was obtained from a study of beta chain features in type 1 diabetes. Study conclusions and caveats: Since sequencing was performed on cDNA, cells with high TCR expression could be over-represented. In type 1 diabetes patients, VDJ junctions had fewer insertions; deletions at these junctions were more frequent.

Based on CD45RO/CCR7/CD25/CD127/CD95/CD27, CD4+ regulatory, stem cell-like memory, naive and central memory cells were sorted. As every portion of the isolated RNA was reverse transcribed, the sequencing read expressed TCRB transcripts. There were millions of reads on average in the naive, central memory and regulatory T cell samples. Sequencing used immunoSEQ multiplex PCR; TCRdb keeps in-frame clones, though not all of them. The sample includes about 330,000 clones, roughly 9.6% seen only once; the top ten take over 0.015%. This clone was observed a few times. What it recognizes is unknown. Other DNA sequences of this sample code for an identical CDR3. Source material: naive CD4+ T cells from blood. The TCR was taken from a woman in her 30s in good health.

Written as DNA, the CDR3 is TGTGCCAGCAGTTTGCCACAGGGGGCTGGTGAGACCCAGTACTTC. This gives the protein CASSLPQGAGETQYF. This chain connects TRBV28 to TRBJ2-5; 9 positions match TRBD1. The CDR3 consists of 15 residues. The junction had 7 bases not matched to a gene; V was cut back by 3 bases and J by 5 bases. Germline V CDR1 and CDR2: MDHEN, SYDVKM. Supplemented by reference TRBV28 and TRBJ2-5, the full variable domain reads DVKVTQSSRYLVKRTGEKVFLECVQDMDHENMFWYRQDPGLGLRLIYFSYDVKMKEKGDIPEGYSVSREKKERFSLILESASTNQTSMYLCASSLPQGAGETQYFGPGTRLLVL.